A selection of T cell receptor beta chains follows, all from one sample in a study of T-cell memory formation after mild COVID-19. TCRdb reprocessed the 5' RACE reads via MiXCR and lists one record per CDR3 protein. The sample has some 68,000 distinct CDR3 sequences; about a sixth are singletons. The sample consisted of PBMCs or a T cell subset sorted from them (not recorded which). The receptor source for this set is an adult woman who had mild COVID-19 (a few samples of this study predate the infection). Cell type and time point are not known. CDR3s include the opening cysteine and the closing phenylalanine or tryptophan. The order of the fields is clone size, V gene, J gene, D gene, CDR3 length, CDR3 DNA, CDR3 protein. A D gene is named only where the DNA matches it firmly. For some rows the clone size is stated as once, few or many, or as a class when expanded; others skip it.

size: .; V: TRBV7-9; J: TRBJ1-5; D: .; length: 14; DNA: TGTGCCAGCAGCTTAGGGGCGGGCGATCAGCCCCAGCATTTT; CDR3: CASSLGAGDQPQHF
size: .; V: TRBV29-1; J: TRBJ2-3; D: .; length: 14; DNA: TGCAGCGTTGTAAGTGGGAGAGGCCCAGATACGCAGTATTTT; CDR3: CSVVSGRGPDTQYF
size: few; V: TRBV5-1; J: TRBJ2-7; D: TRBD1; length: 15; DNA: TGCGCCAGCAGCTTGAAGGGGACAGGGGAGAGCGAGCAGTACTTC; CDR3: CASSLKGTGESEQYF
size: .; V: TRBV6-5; J: TRBJ2-3; D: .; length: 14; DNA: TGTGCCAGCAGGCCGGAGGGGAGCACAGATACGCAGTATTTT; CDR3: CASRPEGSTDTQYF
size: .; V: TRBV29-1; J: TRBJ2-4; D: .; length: 13; DNA: TGCAGCGTGAGGTCGGGGCCGCAAAACATTCAGTACTTC; CDR3: CSVRSGPQNIQYF
size: .; V: TRBV9; J: TRBJ1-6; D: .; length: 15; DNA: TGTGCCAGCAGCGTAGAAAGGGCTCGAGGGTCACCCCTCCACTTT; CDR3: CASSVERARGSPLHF
size: many; V: TRBV5-1; J: TRBJ1-6; D: .; length: 17; DNA: TGCGCCAGCAGCTTGGAGGCTCTCTCAGCCTTTAATTCACCCCTCCACTTT; CDR3: CASSLEALSAFNSPLHF
size: .; V: TRBV7-9; J: TRBJ2-7; D: .; length: 13; DNA: TGTGCCAGCAGCTTAGTCCGGGACTTCAAGCAGTACTTC; CDR3: CASSLVRDFKQYF
size: few; V: TRBV11-1; J: TRBJ2-5; D: TRBD2; length: 12; DNA: TGTGCCAGCAGCTTAACTAGCGGATTCCAGTACTTC; CDR3: CASSLTSGFQYF
size: .; V: TRBV9; J: TRBJ2-7; D: .; length: 14; DNA: TGTGCCAGCAGCGCGACCGGGACTGGCTACGAGCAGTACTTC; CDR3: CASSATGTGYEQYF
size: few; V: TRBV10-2; J: TRBJ2-1; D: TRBD2; length: 14; DNA: TGCGCCAGCAGATCCGGGACTAGAGTCAATGAGCAGTTCTTC; CDR3: CASRSGTRVNEQFF
size: few; V: TRBV7-6; J: TRBJ2-3; D: TRBD2; length: 16; DNA: TGTGCCAGCAGCTTAGGGACTAGCGGTATCACAGATACGCAGTATTTT; CDR3: CASSLGTSGITDTQYF
size: few; V: TRBV29-1; J: TRBJ1-2; D: .; length: 12; DNA: TGCAGCGTTTTCACCCAACGGGAAGGCTACACCTTC; CDR3: CSVFTQREGYTF
size: .; V: TRBV29-1; J: TRBJ2-7; D: TRBD2; length: 13; DNA: TGCAGTATCTGTCGTGCGGGAGGTTACGAGCAGTACTTC; CDR3: CSICRAGGYEQYF
size: .; V: TRBV15; J: TRBJ2-1; D: TRBD1; length: 16; DNA: TGTGCCACCAGCAGAGATCGGCAGGGGGCGAGTAATGAGCAGTTCTTC; CDR3: CATSRDRQGASNEQFF
size: .; V: TRBV6-5; J: TRBJ2-5; D: TRBD2; length: 16; DNA: TGTGCCAGCAGTCAGGGACTAGCGGGATCCGTGGAGACCCAGTACTTC; CDR3: CASSQGLAGSVETQYF
size: few; V: TRBV7-6; J: TRBJ2-7; D: .; length: 13; DNA: TGTGCCAGCGGGCTCTCGAGCTCCTACGAGCAGTACTTC; CDR3: CASGLSSSYEQYF
size: .; V: TRBV5-6; J: TRBJ1-2; D: TRBD1; length: 14; DNA: TGTGCCAGCAGCCGACACAGGGGGCACTATGGCTACACCTTC; CDR3: CASSRHRGHYGYTF
size: few; V: TRBV12-3/TRBV12-4; J: TRBJ2-3; D: TRBD2; length: 17; DNA: TGTGCCAGCAGCCGGACTAGCGGGGGCCTGAGCACAGATACGCAGTATTTT; CDR3: CASSRTSGGLSTDTQYF
size: .; V: TRBV5-6; J: TRBJ2-7; D: TRBD2; length: 14; DNA: TGTGCCAGCAGCTTGTGGCTAGCGGGAGGGCCTCAGTACTTC; CDR3: CASSLWLAGGPQYF
size: once; V: TRBV9; J: TRBJ2-7; D: TRBD1; length: 15; DNA: TGTGCCAGCAGCGCATCGGGACAGCGCTCCTACGAGCAGTACTTC; CDR3: CASSASGQRSYEQYF
size: few; V: TRBV18; J: TRBJ2-1; D: .; length: 13; DNA: TGTGCCAGCTCACCACTAGGGGACAATGAGCAGTTCTTC; CDR3: CASSPLGDNEQFF
size: .; V: TRBV6-5; J: TRBJ2-7; D: TRBD2; length: 15; DNA: TGTGCCAGCAGTTACGCTAGCGGGGTCTCCTACGAGCAGTACTTC; CDR3: CASSYASGVSYEQYF
size: few; V: TRBV18; J: TRBJ1-2; D: .; length: 14; DNA: TGTGCCAGCTCACCATCCCAGGATAACTATGGCTACACCTTC; CDR3: CASSPSQDNYGYTF
size: .; V: TRBV14; J: TRBJ1-4; D: TRBD1; length: 15; DNA: TGTGCCAGCAGCCAACACGGGACAGATAATGAAAAACTGTTTTTT; CDR3: CASSQHGTDNEKLFF
size: .; V: TRBV12-3/TRBV12-4; J: TRBJ1-1; D: TRBD1; length: 13; DNA: TGTGCCAGCAGAGCGGGACAGGTCACTGAAGCTTTCTTT; CDR3: CASRAGQVTEAFF
size: .; V: TRBV5-6; J: TRBJ2-7; D: .; length: 13; DNA: TGTGCCAGCAGCTTGGGGACTGGGCACGAGCAGTACTTC; CDR3: CASSLGTGHEQYF
size: few; V: TRBV7-9; J: TRBJ2-1; D: TRBD2; length: 15; DNA: TGTGCCAGCAGCCTCCTAGCGGGAGAGGAGAATGAGCAGTTCTTC; CDR3: CASSLLAGEENEQFF
size: .; V: TRBV4-1; J: TRBJ2-1; D: .; length: 14; DNA: TGCGCCAGCAGCCAAGTTAGGGGTTTCAATGAGCAGTTCTTC; CDR3: CASSQVRGFNEQFF
size: .; V: TRBV7-8; J: TRBJ2-7; D: .; length: 13; DNA: TGTGCCAGCAGCTCCCTCGGTAGGGACGAGCAGTACTTC; CDR3: CASSSLGRDEQYF
size: .; V: TRBV12-3/TRBV12-4; J: TRBJ1-1; D: .; length: 13; DNA: TGTGCCAGCAGTGATCAAGGATGGACTGAAGCTTTCTTT; CDR3: CASSDQGWTEAFF
size: .; V: TRBV7-9; J: TRBJ2-7; D: .; length: 12; DNA: TGTGCCAGCAGCCATACAGAGGGCGAGCAGTACTTC; CDR3: CASSHTEGEQYF
size: .; V: TRBV6-5; J: TRBJ1-5; D: .; length: 15; DNA: TGTGCCAGCAGTTACTCGAAGGGGGTACGACAGCCCCAGCATTTT; CDR3: CASSYSKGVRQPQHF
size: .; V: TRBV11-3; J: TRBJ2-6; D: .; length: 14; DNA: TGTGCCAGCAGCTTAGGGCTTGGGGCCAACGTCCTGACTTTC; CDR3: CASSLGLGANVLTF
size: many; V: TRBV29-1; J: TRBJ2-3; D: .; length: 14; DNA: TGCAGCGTTCCAGGGGATCTAGCGAGAGATACGCAGTATTTT; CDR3: CSVPGDLARDTQYF
size: .; V: TRBV20-1; J: TRBJ2-2; D: .; length: 12; DNA: TGCAGTGCTCTAACGGATACCGGGGAGCTGTTTTTT; CDR3: CSALTDTGELFF
size: .; V: TRBV4-1; J: TRBJ2-2; D: .; length: 18; DNA: TGCGCCAGCAGCCACCTGTCGACAGGCGGCGCGAACACCGGGGAGCTGTTTTTT; CDR3: CASSHLSTGGANTGELFF
size: few; V: TRBV7-3; J: TRBJ1-2; D: TRBD1; length: 17; DNA: TGTGCCAGCAGCTCCTCCCATACAGGGGGTTATACCTATGGCTACACCTTC; CDR3: CASSSSHTGGYTYGYTF
size: .; V: TRBV7-9; J: TRBJ1-1; D: .; length: 14; DNA: TGTGCCAGCAGCGACACGTCCTGGCACACTGAAGCTTTCTTT; CDR3: CASSDTSWHTEAFF
size: .; V: TRBV24-1; J: TRBJ2-1; D: .; length: 13; DNA: TGTGCCACCAGTGATCTCGGGTACAATGAGCAGTTCTTC; CDR3: CATSDLGYNEQFF
size: many; V: TRBV15; J: TRBJ2-7; D: .; length: 15; DNA: TGTGCCACCAGCAGAGATCGTGGGACGACCTACGAGCAGTACTTC; CDR3: CATSRDRGTTYEQYF
size: few; V: TRBV12-3/TRBV12-4; J: TRBJ2-1; D: TRBD1; length: 13; DNA: TGTGCCAGCAGCTCAGGACAGGGGGGAGAGCAGTTCTTC; CDR3: CASSSGQGGEQFF
size: few; V: TRBV12-3/TRBV12-4; J: TRBJ2-7; D: .; length: 13; DNA: TGTGCCAGCACCGGGCAACTATCCTACGAGCAGTACTTC; CDR3: CASTGQLSYEQYF
size: many; V: TRBV5-1; J: TRBJ2-1; D: TRBD2; length: 17; DNA: TGCGCCAGCAGCTTGGCCCTGACCGGGACTAGTTTCAATGAGCAGTTCTTC; CDR3: CASSLALTGTSFNEQFF
size: few; V: TRBV9; J: TRBJ2-2; D: TRBD2; length: 18; DNA: TGTGCCAGCAGCCAACCGCGGGGGGCGGGGGAGACTACCGGGGAGCTGTTTTTT; CDR3: CASSQPRGAGETTGELFF
size: .; V: TRBV27; J: TRBJ1-2; D: .; length: 14; DNA: TGTGCCAGCAGTTTCGGGCCTAAAGCCTTGGGCTACACCTTC; CDR3: CASSFGPKALGYTF
size: many; V: TRBV10-2; J: TRBJ2-3; D: TRBD1; length: 15; DNA: TGCGCCAGCAGCCGGGACAGGGGTTTGCCAGATACGCAGTATTTT; CDR3: CASSRDRGLPDTQYF